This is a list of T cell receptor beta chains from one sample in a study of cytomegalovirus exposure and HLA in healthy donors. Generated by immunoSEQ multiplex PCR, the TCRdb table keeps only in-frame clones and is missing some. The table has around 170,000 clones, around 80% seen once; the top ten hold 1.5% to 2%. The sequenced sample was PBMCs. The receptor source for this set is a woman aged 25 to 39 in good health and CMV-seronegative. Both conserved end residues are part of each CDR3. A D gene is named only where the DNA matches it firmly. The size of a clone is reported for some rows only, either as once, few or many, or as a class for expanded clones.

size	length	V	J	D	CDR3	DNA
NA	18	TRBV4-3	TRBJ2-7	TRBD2	CASSQGSWRGALSYEQYF	TGCGCCAGCAGCCAAGGAAGCTGGCGGGGGGCCCTCTCCTACGAGCAGTACTTC
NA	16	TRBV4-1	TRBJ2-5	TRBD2	CASSQPVTSGGLAQYF	TGCGCCAGCAGCCAACCTGTTACTAGCGGTGGGTTGGCCCAGTACTTC
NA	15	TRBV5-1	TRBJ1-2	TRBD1	CASRLQGDRNYGYTF	TGCGCCAGCAGATTACAGGGGGATCGTAACTATGGCTACACCTTC
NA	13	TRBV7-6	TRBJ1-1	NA	CASSRPGQQEAFF	TGTGCCAGCAGCCGACCTGGACAGCAGGAAGCTTTCTTT
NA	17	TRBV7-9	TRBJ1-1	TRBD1	CASSILASGTGATEAFF	TGTGCCAGCAGCATACTGGCATCCGGGACAGGGGCCACTGAAGCTTTCTTT
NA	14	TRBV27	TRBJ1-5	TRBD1	CASSTGGSGQPQHF	TGTGCCAGCAGTACAGGGGGCTCGGGTCAGCCCCAGCATTTT
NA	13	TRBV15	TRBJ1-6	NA	CATAGSYNSPLHF	TGTGCCACCGCGGGGAGTTATAATTCACCCCTCCACTTT
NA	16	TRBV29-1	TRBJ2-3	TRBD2	CSVHGTSGGSTDTQYF	TGCAGCGTTCATGGGACTAGCGGGGGGAGCACAGATACGCAGTATTTT
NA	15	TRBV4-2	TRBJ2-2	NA	CASSQERQNTGELFF	TGTGCCAGCAGCCAAGAAAGACAGAACACCGGGGAGCTGTTTTTT
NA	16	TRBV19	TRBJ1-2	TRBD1	CASSALGTETNYGYTF	TGTGCCAGTAGTGCCCTAGGGACAGAGACTAACTATGGCTACACCTTC
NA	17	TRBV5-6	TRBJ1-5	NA	CASSLGVADRSNQPQHF	TGTGCCAGCAGCTTGGGGGTAGCGGACCGGAGCAATCAGCCCCAGCATTTT
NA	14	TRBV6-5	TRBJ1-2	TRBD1	CASNLQGADYGYTF	TGTGCCAGCAACTTACAGGGGGCAGACTATGGCTACACCTTC
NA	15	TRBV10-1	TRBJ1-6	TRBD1	CASSEGATYNSPLHF	TGCGCCAGCAGCGAGGGGGCCACCTATAATTCACCCCTCCACTTT
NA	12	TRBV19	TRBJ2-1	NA	CASSATRRDSFF	TGTGCCAGTAGTGCCACCCGACGAGACAGTTTCTTC
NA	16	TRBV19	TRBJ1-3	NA	CASVTIAGLSGNTIYF	TGTGCCAGTGTAACCATCGCAGGACTCTCTGGAAACACCATATATTTT
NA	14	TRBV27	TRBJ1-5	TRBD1	CASSGWQGGQPQHF	TGTGCCAGCAGTGGGTGGCAGGGGGGACAGCCCCAGCATTTT
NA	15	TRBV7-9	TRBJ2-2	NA	CASSLKTGSTGELFF	TGTGCCAGCAGCCTTAAAACAGGAAGCACCGGGGAGCTGTTTTTT
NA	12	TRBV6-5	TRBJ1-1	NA	CASSSPSGKAFF	TGTGCCAGCAGTTCCCCGTCGGGAAAAGCTTTCTTT
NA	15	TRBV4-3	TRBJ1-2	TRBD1	CASSQSTGESYGYTF	TGCGCCAGCAGCCAATCGACAGGGGAGTCCTATGGCTACACCTTC
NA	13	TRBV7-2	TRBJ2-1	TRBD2	CASSLTSGAGEFF	TGTGCCAGCAGCTTAACTAGCGGAGCGGGGGAGTTCTTC
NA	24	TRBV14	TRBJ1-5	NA	CASRLRRGDSVGILSIYSNQPQHF	TGTGCCAGCCGCCTCCGTCGGGGTGATTCAGTCGGGATCCTATCCATATATAGCAATCAGCCCCAGCATTTT
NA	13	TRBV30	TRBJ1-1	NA	CAWNTDKNTEAFF	TGTGCCTGGAACACAGACAAGAACACTGAAGCTTTCTTT
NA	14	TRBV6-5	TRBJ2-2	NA	CASSYSAGAGELFF	TGTGCCAGCAGTTACTCCGCAGGCGCCGGGGAGCTGTTTTTT
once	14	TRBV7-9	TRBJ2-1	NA	CASSLEGAWNEQFF	TGTGCCAGCAGCTTAGAAGGGGCATGGAATGAGCAGTTCTTC
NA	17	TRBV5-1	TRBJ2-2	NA	CASSLVSGTSRTGELFF	TGCGCCAGCAGCTTGGTATCCGGGACATCGAGGACCGGGGAGCTGTTTTTT
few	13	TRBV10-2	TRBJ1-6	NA	CASTGQPNSPLHF	TGCGCCAGCACAGGACAGCCCAATTCACCCCTCCACTTT
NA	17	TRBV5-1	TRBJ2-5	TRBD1	CASRPFSSGTGQETQYF	TGCGCCAGCAGACCCTTTTCCTCAGGGACAGGCCAAGAGACCCAGTACTTC
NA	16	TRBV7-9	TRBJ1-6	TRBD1	CASSLEPGQGNSPLHF	TGTGCCAGCAGCTTAGAACCGGGACAGGGGAATTCACCCCTCCACTTT
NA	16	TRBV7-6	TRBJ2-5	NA	CASSSVGFYGGETQYF	TGTGCCAGCAGCTCCGTGGGGTTTTACGGCGGGGAGACCCAGTACTTC